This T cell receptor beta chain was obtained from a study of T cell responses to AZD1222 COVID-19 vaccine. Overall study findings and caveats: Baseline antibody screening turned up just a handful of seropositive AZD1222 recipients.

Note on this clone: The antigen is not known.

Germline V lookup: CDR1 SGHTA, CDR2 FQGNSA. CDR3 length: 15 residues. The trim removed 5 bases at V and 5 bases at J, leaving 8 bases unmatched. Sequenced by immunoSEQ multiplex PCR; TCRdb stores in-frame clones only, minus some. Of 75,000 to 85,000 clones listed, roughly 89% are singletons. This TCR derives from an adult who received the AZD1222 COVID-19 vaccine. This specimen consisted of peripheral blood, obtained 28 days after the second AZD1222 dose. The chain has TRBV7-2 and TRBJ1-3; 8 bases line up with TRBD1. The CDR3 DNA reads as TGTGCCAGCAGCCCGCGCCAGGGGGCGAGAAACACCATATATTTT. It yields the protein CASSPRQGARNTIYF.